This T cell receptor (beta chain) is from a study of T cells in Graves' hyperthyroidism and ophthalmopathy. Study summary: The initial diagnosis was the point when peripheral blood was collected, ahead of any treatment.

The CDR3 runs 12 residues. Germline values: CDR1 MNHEY, CDR2 SMNVEV (reference sequence). V shed 8 bases and J 4 bases; nucleotides not matched to a gene: 1. RNA transcripts were the template for amplifying TCR beta CDR3 regions. With the HTBI primer set, the TCR CDR3 went through a first round of RT-PCR. TCRdb passed the multiplex PCR reads through MiXCR, listing each CDR3 protein once. The table shows 500,000 to 550,000 distinct CDR3 sequences, with roughly 20% occurring only once. Exclusion of patients followed from uncontrolled infection, other autoimmune disease, pregnancy or lactation. Overall study results and limits: Appearing also in blood were most of the thyroid clonotypes expanded above 0.001.

This clonotype was recorded many times. No antigen is known for it. The sequence was obtained from a young man with Graves' hyperthyroidism. Sequenced input: blood. The chain combines TRBV27 with TRBJ1-3; 8 bases fit TRBD1. The CDR3 DNA follows: TGTGCCAGCCGGGACAGGGGAAACACCATATATTTT. It specifies CASRDRGNTIYF.